The next 15 T cell receptor beta chains were all read from a single sample in a study of T cell changes during pregnancy in multiple sclerosis. The repertoire was sequenced with immunoSEQ multiplex PCR; TCRdb's copy has only in-frame clones and lacks some. The sample includes 100,000 or so clones, around 94% of them seen just once. Here the sequenced sample was peripheral blood, taken after pregnancy. These receptors came from a female donor in good health, enrolled as a control in a pregnancy study.

The chain uses TRBV7-9 and TRBJ2-7; D unresolved. Germline values: CDR1 SEHNR, CDR2 FQNEAQ (reference sequence). The CDR3 covers 14 residues. The ends were cut back, 0 bases at V and 1 base at J, with 7 bases in the middle. The CDR3 here is CASSLAWQSYEQYF. The CDR3 DNA sequence: TGTGCCAGCAGCTTAGCGTGGCAGTCCTACGAGCAGTACTTC.

A single count supports this clone. The rearrangement uses TRBV6-5 and TRBJ2-1; 13 nucleotides line up with TRBD2. The germline gives CDR1 MNHEY, CDR2 SVGAGI. The V gene end was trimmed by 2 bases and the J gene end by 7 bases; junction bases not matched to a gene: 5. The CDR3 loop spans 16 amino acids. The CDR3 spells CASSYPTSGRENEQFF. The CDR3 DNA is TGTGCCAGCAGTTACCCCACTAGCGGGAGGGAGAATGAGCAGTTCTTC.

The chain is built from TRBV7-6 and TRBJ2-5; D not certain. V was pared by 5 bases and J by 5 bases, with 9 bases between. Germline loops: CDR1 SGHVS, CDR2 FNYEAQ. The CDR3 runs to 12 residues. CDR3 in amino acids: CASSRPGETQYF. The CDR3 region has the DNA TGTGCCAGCAGCCGCCCCGGTGAGACCCAGTACTTC. Combining the CDR3 with reference TRBV7-6 and TRBJ2-5 gives the whole variable domain GAGVSQSPRYKVTKRGQDVALRCDPISGHVSLYWYRQALGQGPEFLTYFNYEAQQDKSGLPNDRFSAERPEGSISTLTIQRTEQRDSAMYRCASSRPGETQYFGPGTRLLVL.

The J gene is TRBJ1-2, the V gene TRBV5-4, with 12 bases lining up with TRBD1. Germline lookup yields CDR1 SGHNT and CDR2 YYREEE (reference sequence). Losses at the gene ends were 3 bases for V and 2 bases for J; bases not matched to a gene: 5. The length of the CDR3 is 16 residues. The CDR3 coding sequence is TGTGCCAGCAGCTCTGGGACAGGGGGCGCCAACTATGGCTACACCTTC. Its protein is CASSSGTGGANYGYTF.

The chain recombines TRBV7-2 with TRBJ2-5; 7 nucleotides match TRBD2. CDR1 SGHTA and CDR2 FQGNSA come from the germline V gene. V lost 5 bases and J lost 5; bases outside the gene matches: 11. The CDR3 loop spans 15 amino acids. CDR3 DNA: TGTGCCAGCAGCCCGTGGGGGAGGGCGGGGGAGACCCAGTACTTC. It encodes CASSPWGRAGETQYF.

This clone was seen once. The chain carries TRBV6-1 and TRBJ1-2; D is possibly TRBD1 (5 bases). The CDR3 contains 12 residues. Germline CDR1 reads MNHNS; CDR2 reads SASEGT. With 2 bases removed from V and 6 bases from J, the gap between germline ends came to 7 bases. The CDR3 sequence: CASSEIGDGYTF. The CDR3 DNA is TGTGCCAGCAGTGAAATAGGGGATGGCTACACCTTC.

The gene calls are TRBV2 and TRBJ2-2; D unclear. V lost 3 bases, J lost 6 bases, and 8 bases lay in between. The germline V gene encodes CDR1 SNHLY and CDR2 FYNNEI. CDR3 size: 13 residues. The CDR3 nucleotides read TGTGCCAGCAGTGAGGCGGCCCCCGGGGAGCTGTTTTTT. Amino acids: CASSEAAPGELFF. Based on the CDR3 plus reference TRBV2 and TRBJ2-2, the full variable domain is EPEVTQTPSHQVTQMGQEVILRCVPISNHLYFYWYRQILGQKVEFLVSFYNNEISEKSEIFDDQFSVERPDGSNFTLKIRSTKLEDSAMYFCASSEAAPGELFFGEGSRLTVL.

The chain uses TRBV18 and TRBJ1-4; D possibly corresponds to TRBD1 (5 bases). Germline V lookup: CDR1 KGHSH, CDR2 LQKENI. CDR3 length equals 14 residues. Trimming took 1 base from V and 2 from J, leaving 5 bases between them. This CDR3 is CASSPQGTNEKLFF. The CDR3 nucleotides are TGTGCCAGCTCACCACAGGGGACTAATGAAAAACTGTTTTTT.

This clone appeared a single time. This chain joins TRBV15 and TRBJ2-1; 7 nucleotides match TRBD2. In germline, CDR1 is LNHNV, CDR2 YYDKDF (reference sequence). The CDR3 covers 16 residues. V lost 0 bases to trimming and J lost 3 bases; unmatched junction nucleotides: 5. CDR3 region: CATSREGGPFYNEQFF. DNA for the CDR3: TGTGCCACCAGCAGAGAGGGAGGGCCCTTCTACAATGAGCAGTTCTTC.

The chain links TRBV28 to TRBJ2-5; tentatively, D is TRBD1 (5 bases). With 8 bases removed from V and 3 bases from J, the gap between germline ends came to 13 bases. CDR1 MDHEN and CDR2 SYDVKM come from the germline V gene. The CDR3 has 13 amino acids. The CDR3 nucleotides are TGTGCCAGCGGTTCGGAAGGGGAAGAGACCCAGTACTTC. It codes for CASGSEGEETQYF.

This sequence joins TRBV6-1 and TRBJ2-7, with D unclear. The CDR3 covers 11 residues. With 4 bases removed from V and 6 bases from J, the gap between germline ends came to 7 bases. CDR1 MNHNS and CDR2 SASEGT come from the germline V gene. The CDR3 here is CASSGRGEQYF. For the CDR3, the DNA is TGTGCCAGCAGTGGTCGCGGCGAGCAGTACTTC.

This CDR3 is CAWSPRGQQETQYF. DNA of the CDR3: TGTGCCTGGAGCCCCAGGGGGCAGCAAGAGACCCAGTACTTC. The chain combines TRBV30 with TRBJ2-5; 8 nucleotides agree with TRBD1. This CDR3 has 14 residues. In germline, CDR1 is GTSNPN, CDR2 SVGIG (reference sequence). Unmatched junction bases numbered 5, after V lost 3 bases and J lost 2 bases.

The chain uses TRBV9 and TRBJ1-5; no definite D call. With 4 bases removed from V and 4 bases from J, the gap between germline ends came to 15 bases. Germline V gene sequence: CDR1 SGDLS, CDR2 YYNGEE. There are 15 residues in the CDR3. The CDR3 coding sequence is TGTGCCAGCAGCCCTACGGGGTTTTTAAATCAGCCCCAGCATTTT. Residues: CASSPTGFLNQPQHF. The variable domain in full, with the rest retrieved from reference TRBV9 and TRBJ1-5, is DSGVTQTPKHLITATGQRVTLRCSPRSGDLSVYWYQQSLDQGLQFLIQYYNGEERAKGNILERFSAQQFPDLHSELNLSSLELGDSALYFCASSPTGFLNQPQHFGDGTRLSIL.

This clone appeared a few times. This rearrangement joins TRBV27 to TRBJ1-2; 10 nucleotides match TRBD1. Germline V gives CDR1 MNHEY, CDR2 SMNVEV (reference sequence). The CDR3 spans 15 residues. V lost 2 bases, J lost 4 bases, and 4 bases stayed unmatched. In DNA, the CDR3 is TGTGCCAGCAGTTTAATAGGACAGGGGGGCTATGGCTACACCTTC. It codes for CASSLIGQGGYGYTF.

The chain uses TRBV10-3 and TRBJ1-2; TRBD1 matches at 10 bases. CDR3 size: 14 residues. Germline values: CDR1 ENHRY, CDR2 SYGVKD. Germline trimming cut 6 bases from V and 4 bases from J; bases unmatched to any gene: 5. CDR3 coding DNA: TGTGCCATCAGAAGGACAGGGGGTGCCTATGGCTACACCTTC. Protein sequence: CAIRRTGGAYGYTF.